The source of this TCR beta chain is a study of graft-versus-host responses after intestinal transplantation. The overall study: Recipients across the board were started on anti-thymocyte globulin induction, then kept on tacrolimus and steroids for about three years.

Regarding the study as a whole: Association was observed between peak circulating GvH clone levels and early post-transplant HvG declines. Present in recipient marrow, GvH clones included some that appeared first in ileum or blood.

Between the trimmed V and J ends, which lost 3 bases and 6 bases, there was a span of 21 bases. CDR3 size: 16 residues. The germline gives CDR1 SGHNT, CDR2 YYREEE (reference sequence). Turning to this clone: Antigen unknown.

The table came from immunoSEQ multiplex PCR; TCRdb's copy has only in-frame clones and leaves some out. This table has 70,000 to 80,000 clones, roughly 91% appearing once. The sample was unstimulated CD8+ T cells sorted from spleen or lymph node cells, taken before intestinal transplant. The TCR sequence derives from a human donor who received an intestinal transplant. The rearrangement uses TRBV5-4 and TRBJ1-2; D is uncertain. The CDR3 reads CASSSSALWASHGYTF. For the CDR3, the DNA is TGTGCCAGCAGCTCCTCCGCTTTATGGGCTTCGCATGGCTACACCTTC.